The source of this T cell receptor beta chain is a study of beta chain features in type 1 diabetes. Points from the study as a whole: Across all four CD4+ subsets, people with type 1 diabetes showed modestly shorter TCRB CDR3s.

CDR1 and CDR2 (germline): SQVTM, ANQGSEA. CDR3 length equals 13 residues. To note about this clone: Its antigen is unknown. The sample contains more than one DNA sequence encoding this CDR3.

TCRB transcripts that were expressed got sequenced, as all of the isolated RNA had been reverse transcribed. Sequencing was performed with immunoSEQ multiplex PCR; in TCRdb, only in-frame clones are kept and a portion is missing. The table has some 110,000 clones, about a sixth seen once; the top ten hold approximately 2.3%. V and J are TRBV29-1 and TRBJ2-5; D tentatively fits TRBD1 or TRBD2 (5 bases each). The last part of the DNA fits TRBJ2-7 better; the J call may be wrong. The receptor was isolated from a man aged 25-45 years with type 1 diabetes. Sequencing was carried out using central memory CD4+ T cells from blood. CDR3 in amino acids: CSAGGDGAYEQYF. The CDR3 DNA reads as TGCAGCGCCGGTGGGGACGGCGCCTACGAGCAGTACTTC.